This is a list of T cell receptor beta chains from one sample in a study of T cell changes during pregnancy in multiple sclerosis. Sequencing used immunoSEQ multiplex PCR; TCRdb keeps in-frame clones, though not all of them. Of about 23,000 clones listed, around 88% were seen once; the top ten hold more than 0.9%. The specimen comprised CD4+ T cells from peripheral blood mononuclear cells, sampled in the first trimester of pregnancy. The source of these receptors is a female donor in good health, enrolled as a control in a pregnancy study. CDR3s include the opening cysteine and the closing phenylalanine or tryptophan. Each record gives: J gene, V gene, CDR3 length, clone size, D gene, CDR3 DNA, CDR3 protein. The D gene is left open where the match is weak. Expanded clones get a size class; other rows say once, few or many, or leave the size out.

TRBJ2-7 | TRBV6-6 | 14 | . | TRBD1 | TGTGCCAGCAGTTACGACAGGGGAGCCTACGAGCAGTACTTC | CASSYDRGAYEQYF
TRBJ1-4 | TRBV16 | 15 | once | . | TGTGCCAGCAGCCAATCAGCGGGGGCGTATGAAAAACTGTTTTTT | CASSQSAGAYEKLFF
TRBJ1-1 | TRBV5-5 | 13 | . | . | TGTGCCAGCAGCTTACCGGGTAACACTGAAGCTTTCTTT | CASSLPGNTEAFF
TRBJ2-2 | TRBV11-3 | 16 | . | TRBD1 | TGTGCCAGCAGCTTCAGACAGGGGGCGAACACCGGGGAGCTGTTTTTT | CASSFRQGANTGELFF
TRBJ2-5 | TRBV13 | 14 | . | . | TGTGCCAGCAGCTCCCGGGGGATGCAAGAGACCCAGTACTTC | CASSSRGMQETQYF
TRBJ1-6 | TRBV27 | 14 | . | TRBD1 | TGTGCCAGCAGACCGGGACAGGGGGGCTCACCCCTCCACTTT | CASRPGQGGSPLHF
TRBJ1-1 | TRBV7-9 | 15 | . | . | TGTGCCAGCAGCCCACCCCCCGGGAAGGACACTGAAGCTTTCTTT | CASSPPPGKDTEAFF
TRBJ1-2 | TRBV7-2 | 13 | . | . | TGTGCCAGCAGCTTAAGACAGATATATGGCTACACCTTC | CASSLRQIYGYTF
TRBJ1-2 | TRBV6-1 | 15 | . | . | TGTGCCAGCAGTGAACTGGGGGGGCAATATACTGGCTACACCTTC | CASSELGGQYTGYTF
TRBJ2-2 | TRBV6-5 | 15 | . | TRBD1 | TGTGCCAGCAGTCCGGGACAGGGCAACACCGGGGAGCTGTTTTTT | CASSPGQGNTGELFF
TRBJ1-2 | TRBV9 | 15 | . | TRBD1 | TGTGCCAGCAGCGTAGCCTCAGGGACAGGGGACGGCTACACCTTC | CASSVASGTGDGYTF
TRBJ2-1 | TRBV2 | 18 | . | TRBD2 | TGTGCCAGCAGTCCAACACCTCTGGGACTAGCGGCGGACAATGAGCAGTTCTTC | CASSPTPLGLAADNEQFF
TRBJ2-1 | TRBV5-1 | 12 | . | TRBD1 | TGCGCCAGCAGCCAGGGACAGGCCGAGCAGTTCTTC | CASSQGQAEQFF
TRBJ1-2 | TRBV7-8 | 17 | . | . | TGTGCCAGCAGCTTAGCTGTAATTGGGAGGCCGAACTATGGCTACACCTTC | CASSLAVIGRPNYGYTF
TRBJ1-1 | TRBV7-9 | 16 | . | . | TGTGCCAGCAGCCGTATAGGGGCAGGGCCTTACACTGAAGCTTTCTTT | CASSRIGAGPYTEAFF
TRBJ1-1 | TRBV7-2 | 12 | . | . | TGTGCCAGCAGCCCACGGGTAGGTGAAGCTTTCTTT | CASSPRVGEAFF
TRBJ2-5 | TRBV27 | 15 | . | . | TGTGCCAGCAGTAATTACAGGGGGGGGCAAGAGACCCAGTACTTC | CASSNYRGGQETQYF
TRBJ2-5 | TRBV7-2 | 16 | . | . | TGTGCCAGCAGCTTAGCCCGTAGCAGGACAGAAGAGACCCAGTACTTC | CASSLARSRTEETQYF
TRBJ2-4 | TRBV5-4 | 13 | . | TRBD2 | TGTGCCAGCAGCTTGGCCGGGAGGGACATTCAGTACTTC | CASSLAGRDIQYF
TRBJ2-2 | TRBV6-5 | 12 | . | . | TGTGCCAGCAGATACCTCACCGGGGAGCTGTTTTTT | CASRYLTGELFF
TRBJ2-2 | TRBV7-6 | 15 | once | . | TGTGCCAGCAGCTTAGCGGGAGGGAACACCGGGGAGCTGTTTTTT | CASSLAGGNTGELFF
TRBJ1-2 | TRBV27 | 13 | . | . | TGTGCCAGCAGTTTTTATCCAAGCAGGGGCTACACCTTC | CASSFYPSRGYTF
TRBJ2-5 | TRBV5-6 | 14 | . | . | TGTGCCAGCAGCTTGTACAGGTACCAAGAGACCCAGTACTTC | CASSLYRYQETQYF
TRBJ1-6 | TRBV6-1 | 14 | few | . | TGTGCCAGCAGTGAAGCAGGGGAAAGTTCACCCCTCCACTTT | CASSEAGESSPLHF
TRBJ2-7 | TRBV7-2 | 16 | . | TRBD2 | TGTGCCAGCAGCTTAGAGACGGCGGGGGGGATCCGCGAGCAGTACTTC | CASSLETAGGIREQYF